The T cell receptor beta chain under discussion was sequenced for a study of technical replicates of blood from several donors. This table comes from immunoSEQ multiplex PCR, and its TCRdb copy is limited to in-frame clones, with some not included. This sample has around 90,000 clones; 94% occur once, and the top ten carry around 0.37%. Sequencing was carried out using T cells isolated from PBMCs. The receptor was derived from a human donor in good health.

This chain's CDR3 is CSVQPGQGIYEQYF. In nucleotides, the CDR3 is TGCAGCGTGCAGCCGGGACAGGGTATCTACGAGCAGTACTTC. The gene calls are TRBV29-1 and TRBJ2-7; 9 bases are a match to TRBD1. The germline V gene encodes CDR1 SQVTM and CDR2 ANQGSEA. The V gene end was trimmed by 6 bases and the J gene end by 3 bases; junction bases not matched to a gene: 9. This CDR3 spans 14 amino acids.